The sequence of this T cell receptor beta chain was determined in a study of blood T cell repertoires in COVID-19 (TCRdb year 2020). In terms of the full investigation: Samples from collaborators originated in the United States, Italy and Spain and spanned both the acute and convalescent phases of COVID-19. The prospective study material was composed of cDNA or gDNA derived from T cells, B-cell-depleted T cells, or PBMCs. Subjects who had been exposed to COVID-19, were actively infected with it, or had recovered from it provided the deeply sampled blood TCRbeta repertoires that made up the dataset. The repertoires were made available in a free public database intended to serve as a resource for research on the immune response to SARS-CoV-2. Samples were obtained from the ongoing ImmuneRACE study (first 160 participants) and from about 1,300 subjects provided by 6 global collaborators. A de-identified subject ID, COVID-19 status, age in years and sex were almost always included in the sample metadata. HLA class I and class II types, where available, came from metadata supplied by the sample provider rather than from assay-based typing.

The study at large found these results: The quantity of clinical and demographic metadata differed by source and by participant and was supplied without curation.

The immunoSEQ Assay, a bias-controlled multiplex PCR, was used to amplify TCRbeta CDR3 regions from genomic DNA. Under the source paper's analysis protocol: The number of nucleated cells in each sample was estimated by amplification of reference gene primers within the assay. To quantify the absolute abundance of each unique TCRbeta CDR3 rearrangement, sequence reads were collapsed and filtered. For each sample, productive Simpson clonality was calculated by taking the square root of Simpson's diversity index across productive rearrangements. TCRdb stores this immuneACCESS table with in-frame sequences only. Part of the clones is absent; in the studies checked, under half of the shortfall reflects unresolved V genes, and no reason is known for the rest. V, J and clone size reflect that table, while D and trimming were determined from the DNA. The sample table lists about 420,000 clones, around nine tenths of them with a count of one. The ten most abundant clones make up 0.8% to 1% of the sample.

On this clone: Its antigen remains undetermined. There are no base qualities to consult, and no much larger clone falls within one base.

From the cysteine through the phenylalanine, the CDR3 covers 12 amino acids. Only CDR3 DNA is held: 36 bases, read in frame from base 1. Looking up the germline V gene yields CDR1 SGHAT and CDR2 FQNNGV. From V the trimming removes 5 bases and from J it removes 7 bases, while the gene matches leave 2 bases of the junction unaccounted for. One collaborating source in Seattle enrolled patients while the patients were actively infected and followed the patients over time throughout the course of disease. Each collaborating institution followed its own protocols to collect whole blood in K2EDTA tubes. Collaborator samples were shipped for TCRbeta analysis as frozen whole blood, isolated PBMCs, or DNA extracted from either sample type.

The origin of this receptor is a man aged 18-30 years with COVID-19, enrolled during active disease. The sequenced sample consisted of peripheral blood. The V and J segments used are TRBV11-2 and TRBJ1-1, with 9 bases in between that match TRBD1. The CDR3 region reads CASSRDRVEAFF. The bases are TGTGCCAGCAGCCGGGACAGGGTTGAAGCTTTCTTT.